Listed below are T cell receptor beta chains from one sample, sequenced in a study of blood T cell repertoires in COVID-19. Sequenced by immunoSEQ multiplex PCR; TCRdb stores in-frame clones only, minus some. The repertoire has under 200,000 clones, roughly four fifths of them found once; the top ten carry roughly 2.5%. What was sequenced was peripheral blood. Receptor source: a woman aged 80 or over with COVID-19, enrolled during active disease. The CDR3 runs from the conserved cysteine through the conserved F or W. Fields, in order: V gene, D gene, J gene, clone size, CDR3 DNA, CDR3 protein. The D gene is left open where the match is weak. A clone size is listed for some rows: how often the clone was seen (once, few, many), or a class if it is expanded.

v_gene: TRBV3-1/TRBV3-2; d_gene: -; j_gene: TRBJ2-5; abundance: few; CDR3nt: TGTGCCAGCATGCTACTAGGAGAAGAGACCCAGTACTTC; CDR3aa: CASMLLGEETQYF
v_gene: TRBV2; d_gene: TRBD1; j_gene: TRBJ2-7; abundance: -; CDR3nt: TGTGCCAGCAGTGGACAGGGGAGCTCCTACGAGCAGTACTTC; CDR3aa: CASSGQGSSYEQYF
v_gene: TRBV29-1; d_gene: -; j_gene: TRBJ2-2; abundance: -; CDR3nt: TGCAGCGTAGTTTCGGGACAAGTCACCGGGGAGCTGTTTTTT; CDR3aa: CSVVSGQVTGELFF
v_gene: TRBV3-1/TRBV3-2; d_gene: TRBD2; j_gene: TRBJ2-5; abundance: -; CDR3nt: TGTGCCAGCAGCCCAGGACTAGCCACCCGGGAGACCCAGTACTTC; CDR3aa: CASSPGLATRETQYF
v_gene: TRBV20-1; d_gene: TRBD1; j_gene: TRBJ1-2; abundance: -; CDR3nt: TGCAGTGCTAGTCTAGGGGGCCCTAACTATGGCTACACCTTC; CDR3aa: CSASLGGPNYGYTF
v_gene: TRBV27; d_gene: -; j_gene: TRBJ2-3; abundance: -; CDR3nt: TGTGCCAGCAGGGCACTAAACACAGATACGCAGTATTTT; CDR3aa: CASRALNTDTQYF
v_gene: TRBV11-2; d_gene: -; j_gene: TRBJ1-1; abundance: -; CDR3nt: TGTGCCAGCAGCTTAGGGGCGCATAGTGAAGCTTTCTTT; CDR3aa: CASSLGAHSEAFF
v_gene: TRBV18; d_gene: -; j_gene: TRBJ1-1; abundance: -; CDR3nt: TGTGCCAGCTCACCGGCGATGGACATGAACACTGAAGCTTTCTTT; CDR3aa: CASSPAMDMNTEAFF
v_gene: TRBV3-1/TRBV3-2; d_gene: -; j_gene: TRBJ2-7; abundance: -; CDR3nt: TGTGCCAGCAGCCAAGATCGAGGAGAGTACGAGCAGTACTTC; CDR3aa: CASSQDRGEYEQYF
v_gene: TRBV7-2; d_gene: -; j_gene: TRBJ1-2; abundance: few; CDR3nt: TGTGCCTCAAACGTCGGGGGGCGTTCCTATGGCTACACCTTC; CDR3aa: CASNVGGRSYGYTF
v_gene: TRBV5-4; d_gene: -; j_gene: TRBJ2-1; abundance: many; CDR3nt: TGTGCCAGCAGCCGAGACAGGCTTCTGAGTAATGAGCAGTTCTTC; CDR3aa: CASSRDRLLSNEQFF
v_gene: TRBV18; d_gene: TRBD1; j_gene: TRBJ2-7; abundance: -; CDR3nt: TGTGCCAGCTCACCGGGACAGTCCTACGAGCAGTACTTC; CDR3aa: CASSPGQSYEQYF
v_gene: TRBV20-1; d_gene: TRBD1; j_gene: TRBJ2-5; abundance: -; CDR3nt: TGCAGTGCGCCTACAGGGGGGACCCAGTACTTC; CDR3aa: CSAPTGGTQYF
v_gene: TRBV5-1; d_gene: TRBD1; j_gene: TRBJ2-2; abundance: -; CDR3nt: TGCGCCAGCAGCCCCTCAACCGGGACAGTAAGAACCGGGGAGCTGTTTTTT; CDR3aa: CASSPSTGTVRTGELFF
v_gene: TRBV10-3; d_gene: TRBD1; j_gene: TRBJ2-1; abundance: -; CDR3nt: TGTGCCATCAGGATGTGGGGGGGACAGGGGAGGGATGAGCAGTTCTTC; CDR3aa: CAIRMWGGQGRDEQFF
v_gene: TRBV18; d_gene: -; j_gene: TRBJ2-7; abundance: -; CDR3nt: TGTGCCAGCTCACCGTTTGATTTGAGCTCCTACGAGCAGTACTTC; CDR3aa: CASSPFDLSSYEQYF
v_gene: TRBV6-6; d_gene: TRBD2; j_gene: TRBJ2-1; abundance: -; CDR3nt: TGTGCCAGCAGGCCTAGCGGCTACAATGAGCAGTTCTTC; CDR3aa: CASRPSGYNEQFF
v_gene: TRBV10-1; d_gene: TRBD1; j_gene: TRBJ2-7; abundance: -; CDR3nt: TGCGCCAGCGGACAGGGCTCCTACGAGCAGTACTTC; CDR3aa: CASGQGSYEQYF
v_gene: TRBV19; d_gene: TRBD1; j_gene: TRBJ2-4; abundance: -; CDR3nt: TGTGCCAGTAGTACCCGACAGGGGGCCTTGGACATTCAGTACTTC; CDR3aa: CASSTRQGALDIQYF
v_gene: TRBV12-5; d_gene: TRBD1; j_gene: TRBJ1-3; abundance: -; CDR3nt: TGTGCTAGTGGTTTGATCACAGGGGCCTCTGGAAACACCATATATTTT; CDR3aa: CASGLITGASGNTIYF
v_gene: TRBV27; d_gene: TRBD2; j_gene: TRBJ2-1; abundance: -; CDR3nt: TGTGCCAGCACCATAGCGGGAGGGCCGGGAAATGAGCAGTTCTTC; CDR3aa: CASTIAGGPGNEQFF
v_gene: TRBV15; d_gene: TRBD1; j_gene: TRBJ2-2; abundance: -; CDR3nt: TGTGCCACCAGCAGAGATCAGGGGGCTGGCGGGGAGCTGTTTTTT; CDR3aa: CATSRDQGAGGELFF
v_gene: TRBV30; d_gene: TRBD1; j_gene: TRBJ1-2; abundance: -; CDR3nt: TGTGCCTGGAGTGTGTCAGGGGGCGTCTATGGCTACACCTTC; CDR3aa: CAWSVSGGVYGYTF
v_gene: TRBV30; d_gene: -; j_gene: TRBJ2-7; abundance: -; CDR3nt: TGTGCCTGGAGTGGATCCGGGAAAAGCGGTGTGCAGTACTTC; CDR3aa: CAWSGSGKSGVQYF
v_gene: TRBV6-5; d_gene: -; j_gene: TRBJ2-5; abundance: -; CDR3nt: TGTGCCAGCAGTACCTACGGGGGGCAGGAGACCCAGTACTTC; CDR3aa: CASSTYGGQETQYF
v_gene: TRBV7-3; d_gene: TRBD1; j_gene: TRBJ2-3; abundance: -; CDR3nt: TGTGCCAGCAGTAGGACAGGGGGCACAGATACGCAGTATTTT; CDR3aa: CASSRTGGTDTQYF
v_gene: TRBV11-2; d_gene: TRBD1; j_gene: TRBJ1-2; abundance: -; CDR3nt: TGTGCCAGCAGCCGGGGGACAGTCGAGGGCTACACCTTC; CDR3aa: CASSRGTVEGYTF
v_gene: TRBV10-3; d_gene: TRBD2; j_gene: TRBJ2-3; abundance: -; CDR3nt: TGTGCCACCAAGACTAGCGGGGGACCCAGGTCAGATACGCAGTATTTT; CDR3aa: CATKTSGGPRSDTQYF
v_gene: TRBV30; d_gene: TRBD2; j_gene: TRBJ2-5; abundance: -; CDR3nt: TGTGCCTGGAGTTTCGGACTAGCGGGGGGGGCGACCCAGTACTTC; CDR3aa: CAWSFGLAGGATQYF
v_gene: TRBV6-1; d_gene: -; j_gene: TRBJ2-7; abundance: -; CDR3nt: TGTGCCAGCAGTGAATCCCCCGGACAGTCCTACGAGCAGTACTTC; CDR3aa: CASSESPGQSYEQYF
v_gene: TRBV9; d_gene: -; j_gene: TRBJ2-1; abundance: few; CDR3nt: TGTGCCAGCAGCCCTCCTCGCCAGGAGCAGTTCTTC; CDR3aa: CASSPPRQEQFF
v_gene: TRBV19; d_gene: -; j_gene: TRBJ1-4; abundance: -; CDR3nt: TGTGCCAGTAGTCGACGGGGTACAGAAAAACTGTTTTTT; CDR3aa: CASSRRGTEKLFF
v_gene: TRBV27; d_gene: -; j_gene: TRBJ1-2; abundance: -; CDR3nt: TGTGCCAGCAGTCCCTCCGCGGGGGATCGCTATGGCTACACCTTC; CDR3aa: CASSPSAGDRYGYTF
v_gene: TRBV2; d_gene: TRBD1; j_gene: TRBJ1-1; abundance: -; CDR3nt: TGTGCCAGCAGTGTTCTGGGACAGGGAGGGACTGAAGCTTTCTTT; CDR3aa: CASSVLGQGGTEAFF
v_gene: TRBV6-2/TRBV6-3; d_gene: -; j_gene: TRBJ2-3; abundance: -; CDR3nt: TGTGCCAGCAGTTACTCGTATAGGGAGGCGGATACGCAGTATTTT; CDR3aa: CASSYSYREADTQYF
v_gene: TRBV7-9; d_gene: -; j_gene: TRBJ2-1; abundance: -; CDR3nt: TGTGCCAGCAGCTTTAACAATGAGCAGTTCTTC; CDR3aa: CASSFNNEQFF
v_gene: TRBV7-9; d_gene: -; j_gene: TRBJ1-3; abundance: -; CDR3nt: TGTGCCAGCAGCCCCAGGTCGGAAGGAAACACCATATATTTT; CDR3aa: CASSPRSEGNTIYF
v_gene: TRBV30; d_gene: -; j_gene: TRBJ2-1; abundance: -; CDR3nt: TGTGCCTGGATCGCTAGCGTATCCTACAATGAGCAGTTCTTC; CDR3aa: CAWIASVSYNEQFF
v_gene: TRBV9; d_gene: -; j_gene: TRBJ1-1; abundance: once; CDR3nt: TGTGCCAGCAGCCCTAGGACAAGGGGCCTGAACACTGAAGCTTTCTTT; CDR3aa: CASSPRTRGLNTEAFF
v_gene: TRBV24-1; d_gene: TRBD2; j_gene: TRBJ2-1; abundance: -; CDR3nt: TGTGCCACCAGTGATCGAACTAGCGGAGTTTACAATGAGCAGTTCTTC; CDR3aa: CATSDRTSGVYNEQFF
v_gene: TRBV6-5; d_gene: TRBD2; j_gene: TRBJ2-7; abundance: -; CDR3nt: TGTGCCACCCAAGGGGGGACTAGCGGCTTCTCGCAGTACTTC; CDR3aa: CATQGGTSGFSQYF
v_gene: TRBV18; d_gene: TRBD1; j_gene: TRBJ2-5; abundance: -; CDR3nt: TGTGCCAGCTCACCATTCGGGACAGCCCAGGGGCCCCAGTACTTC; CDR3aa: CASSPFGTAQGPQYF
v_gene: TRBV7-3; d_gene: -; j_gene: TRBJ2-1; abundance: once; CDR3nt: TGTGCCAGCAGCTTAAACCCTCAGGACAATGAGCAGTTCTTC; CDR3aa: CASSLNPQDNEQFF
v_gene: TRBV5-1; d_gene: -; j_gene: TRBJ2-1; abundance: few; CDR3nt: TGCGCCAGCAGCGTTTGGACAGAAGTCAATGAGCAGTTCTTC; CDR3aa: CASSVWTEVNEQFF
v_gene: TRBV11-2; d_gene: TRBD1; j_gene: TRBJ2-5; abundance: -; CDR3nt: TGTGCCAGCAGCTCGGGGGACAGGGGGCTCGAGACCCAGTACTTC; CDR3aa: CASSSGDRGLETQYF
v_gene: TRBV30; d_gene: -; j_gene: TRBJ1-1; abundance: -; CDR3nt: TGTGCCTGGACCTTCGACAGGAACACTGAAGCTTTCTTT; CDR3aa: CAWTFDRNTEAFF
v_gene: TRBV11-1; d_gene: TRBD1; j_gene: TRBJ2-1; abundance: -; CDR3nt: TGTGCCAGCTGGCTGGGACAGGGAACCTACAATGAGCAGTTCTTC; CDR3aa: CASWLGQGTYNEQFF
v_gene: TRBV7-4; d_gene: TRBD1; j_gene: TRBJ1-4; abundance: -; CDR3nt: TGTGCCAGCAGCTTTTACTTGGTCGACAGGGAGGAGGAAAAACTGTTTTTT; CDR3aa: CASSFYLVDREEEKLFF
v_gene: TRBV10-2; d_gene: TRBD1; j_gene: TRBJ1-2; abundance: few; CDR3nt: TGCGCCAGCAGTGTGACAGGGGATAACTATGGCTACACCTTC; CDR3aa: CASSVTGDNYGYTF
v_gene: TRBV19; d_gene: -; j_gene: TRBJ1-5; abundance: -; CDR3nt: TGTGCCAGTAGTATAGATCGGGGGCAGCCCCAGCATTTT; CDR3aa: CASSIDRGQPQHF
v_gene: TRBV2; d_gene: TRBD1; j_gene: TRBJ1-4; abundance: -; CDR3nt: TGTGCCAGCAGAGACATTGGGATTGGACAGGCAGAAAAACTGTTTTTT; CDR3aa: CASRDIGIGQAEKLFF
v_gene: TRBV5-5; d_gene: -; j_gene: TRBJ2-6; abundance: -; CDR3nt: TGTGCCAGCAGCCCCTATAGCGGCTCTGGGGCCAACGTCCTGACTTTC; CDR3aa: CASSPYSGSGANVLTF
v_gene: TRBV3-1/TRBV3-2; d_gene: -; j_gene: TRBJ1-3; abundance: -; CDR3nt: TGTGCCAGCAGCCAAGGGGCCACAAACACCATATATTTT; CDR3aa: CASSQGATNTIYF
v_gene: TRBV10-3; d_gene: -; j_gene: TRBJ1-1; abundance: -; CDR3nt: TGTGCCATCAGGTTGTCAATGAACACTGAAGCTTTCTTT; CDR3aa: CAIRLSMNTEAFF
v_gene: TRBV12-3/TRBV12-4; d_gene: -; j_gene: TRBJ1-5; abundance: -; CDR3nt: TGTGCCAGCAGCCCGAGTGTAAATCAGCCCCAGCATTTT; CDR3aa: CASSPSVNQPQHF
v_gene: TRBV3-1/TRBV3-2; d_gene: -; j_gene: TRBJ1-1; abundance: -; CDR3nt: TGTGCCAGCAGCCCCGGACACCTAAACACTGAAGCTTTCTTT; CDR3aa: CASSPGHLNTEAFF